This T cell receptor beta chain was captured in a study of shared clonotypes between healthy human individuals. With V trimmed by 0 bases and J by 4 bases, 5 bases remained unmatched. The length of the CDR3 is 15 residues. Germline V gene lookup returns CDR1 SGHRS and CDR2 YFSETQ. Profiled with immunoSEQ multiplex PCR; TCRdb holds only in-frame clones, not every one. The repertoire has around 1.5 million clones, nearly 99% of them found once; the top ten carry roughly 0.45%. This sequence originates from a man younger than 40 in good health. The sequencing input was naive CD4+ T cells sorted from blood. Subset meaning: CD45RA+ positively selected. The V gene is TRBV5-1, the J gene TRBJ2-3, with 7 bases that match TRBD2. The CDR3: CASSLEGTIADTQYF. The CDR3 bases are TGCGCCAGCAGCTTGGAAGGGACTATAGCAGATACGCAGTATTTT.